This T cell receptor beta chain was captured in a study of cytomegalovirus exposure and HLA in healthy donors (dated by TCRdb to 2015 to 2018). About the full investigation: An earlier analysis of roughly 500 of the donors reported about 250 Gb of sequence data and 117 million unique TCR beta sequences from 150 million to 200 million T cells. Typing coverage varied by locus: roughly 629-630 donors for A, B, C, DRB1 and DQB1; roughly 500 for DQA1; over 600 for DPA1; roughly 470 for DPB1. All discovery cohort repertoires had been generated using a single sequencing platform. In addition to the first cohort of 666 subjects, a separate validation cohort of under 150 different subjects was used. An early release covering roughly 640 HLA-typed donors comprised roughly 300 gigabases of sequencing data and roughly 85 million unique TCR sequences. Rather than using new phenotypic data, the later analysis identified candidate immune exposures from TCR beta sequences and from how often those sequences occurred across donors. Using immunosequencing, the study profiled T cell repertoires from about 620 subjects and related those repertoires to cytomegalovirus serostatus. The aim of the study was to test whether cataloging public T cell receptors could identify signatures of past pathogen exposure. Because of strong linkage in the cohort, roughly five DR-DQ haplotypes were treated as single units for association and clustering. Among the roughly 390 genotyped donors, around 81% belonged to the genetic ancestry cluster associated with self-reported Caucasian donors. In a later genetic analysis, genome-wide SNP genotypes for about three fifths of the roughly 670 donors were used, and that subset was treated as a discovery cohort. To predict cytomegalovirus infection status, the study brought together high-throughput TCR immunosequencing, statistical association of individual TCRs with disease status, and machine learning. Donor age, sex, ethnicity and CMV serostatus were compiled together with the repertoire data. An earlier analysis of a few hundred of the donors applied high-throughput TCR beta sequencing to assess whether each TCR beta V gene segment acted as functional or pseudogenic. HLA typing included class I and class II loci at four-digit resolution. Across 398 genotyped donors of the cohort, an average of roughly 200,000 unique TCR beta nucleotide sequences per donor were sequenced, and approximately 19% of those sequences were non-productive. To study patterns of TCR occurrence, a later analysis re-analyzed previously published TCR beta repertoires from just over 650 donors and added high-resolution HLA genotyping.

Regarding this clone: The target of this receptor is not known. One base away there is no much larger clone; base qualities are not given.

The cohort was made up of 666 healthy bone marrow donors. At the time of sampling, every cohort member was nominally healthy, though immune exposures that went unrecorded were likely present. The donor tested CMV seronegative and was one of the 352 seronegative cohort members. A peripheral blood sample was provided by each donor, and peripheral blood mononuclear cells were used for TCR beta sequencing. Genomic DNA extraction from the blood cell samples was performed with the Qiagen DNeasy Blood Extraction Kit. Trimming costs V 5 bases and J 6 bases, and their ends lie 17 bases apart. Looking up the germline V gene (reference sequence) yields CDR1 LNHDA and CDR2 SQIVND. Its CDR3 holds 15 amino acids, cysteine through phenylalanine. The DNA shown is the 45-base CDR3, in frame from base 1. Libraries were built with the immunoSEQ multiplex PCR assay. The multiplex PCR relied on a mix of 60 forward primers for TCR Vbeta segments and 13 reverse primers for TCR Jbeta segments. Amplification of the CDR3 region of rearranged TCR beta genes was performed with a multiplex PCR assay on genomic DNA. Amplified TCR beta libraries were sequenced as 87-base-pair reads on the Illumina HiSeq System. The authors' pipeline ran thus. Across the roughly 670 repertoires, a later analysis counted 75 million to 90 million unique TCR beta chains, approximately 12 million of which were shared by at least two donors. Raw reads were error-corrected and collapsed into unique sequences with a nearest-neighbor algorithm that merged closely related sequences to remove PCR and sequencing errors. Alignment of CDR3 sequences to IMGT reference sequences was used to assign V, D and J gene segments. For a sequence to be retained, a match of at least six nucleotides was required to both a V gene segment and a J gene segment. A rearrangement counted as productive if the CDR3 had no stop codons and remained in frame with V and J, and every other rearrangement counted as non-productive. Following IMGT convention, CDR3 was defined as the stretch from the second conserved V-encoded cysteine up to the conserved J-encoded phenylalanine. In an earlier analysis of approximately 590 of the donors, sequences lacking an unambiguous match to a single V gene segment were excluded. An earlier analysis of some 610 of the donors called V segments functional above 56.7% productive rearrangements and segregating when the between-donor standard deviation exceeded 5%. A statistical classification framework was built for diagnosing cytomegalovirus status from the catalog of TCR beta chain sequences. A later analysis assigned V and J genes by comparing TCR nucleotide sequences with IMGT/GENE-DB human TR gene sequences. The TCRdist pipeline was used in a later analysis to assign CDR3 sequences and most-parsimonious VDJ recombination scenarios. A later analysis defined each TCR beta chain by its CDR3 amino acid sequence plus V-gene family, and excluded reads lacking a unique V-gene family. As a way to deal with suspected cross-contamination and a sequencing artifact, a later analysis dropped 450 to 600 nucleotide sequences that were highly shared and had low generation probability. In a later analysis, a clonal expansion index was calculated for each public chain from normalized within-repertoire ranks of inferred template counts. Generation probabilities in a later analysis came from a VDJ recombination model fitted to out-of-frame rearrangements, and those results were checked against IGoR. In a later analysis, hypergeometric tests were used to score TCR-TCR, TCR-HLA and TCR-CMV co-occurrence, with a repertoire-size bias correction applied to TCR pairs. In a later analysis, false discovery rates were estimated by permuting HLA or CMV assignments 20 times. In a later analysis, co-occurring TCRs were grouped using DBSCAN, with TCRdist sequence similarity added in when clustering inside HLA-allele-positive subsets. Repertoires with fewer than 30,000 or more than 120,000 public chains, plus five repertoires with anomalous nucleotide sharing, were excluded from co-occurrence clustering. Entries here come from immuneACCESS through TCRdb and include only in-frame sequences with V and J called. Some clones fail to appear in such tables; in the studies checked, an unresolved V gene covers under half of the shortfall, and the cause of the remainder is unknown. V and J calls and clone size follow that table, whereas D and trimming were derived from the DNA. In this sample the table shows some 120,000 clones, over 65% of which occur a single time. Roughly 0.87% of the sample rests with the top ten.

What the study reported, not specific to this receptor: Assigning TCR associations to individual alleles was difficult when HLA alleles, especially DR and DQ, strongly co-occurred. The cohort was sequenced for TCR beta chains only, and without alpha or paired-chain data the features that could be detected were limited. Compared with equally common non-associated chains, HLA-associated TCR beta chains in a later analysis were more clonally expanded and had lower generation probabilities. Cytomegalovirus status was reported to be diagnosed by the classifier with high specificity and sensitivity in both the original and validation cohorts. The only immune exposure information available for the cohort was CMV serostatus. Three of the identified cytomegalovirus-associated TCR beta chains were confirmed in vitro to be specific for cytomegalovirus antigens. Most TCR sequences were observed very rarely across donors, whereas some public TCRs were present in many individuals. A further reported finding was that TCR beta sequences accurately predicted the HLA-A and HLA-B alleles for most subjects in the first cohort. Some IMGT-functional V segments, including TRBV6-2 and TRBV6-3, could not be distinguished by the 87-base-pair reads and were therefore excluded. Because HLA typing was missing for some donors at each locus, association tests included only the typed subset. The sequencing pipeline was judged likely to have produced a cluster of highly shared sequence variants as a technical artifact. According to a later genetic analysis, donors in an Asian-associated ancestry cluster had fewer N-insertions in productive TCRs than the approximately 700-donor mean. Linkage disequilibrium might explain the correlated functional status among segregating V segments, but an unknown experimental factor could not be excluded. A total of roughly 160 TCR beta chains were listed by the study as associated with cytomegalovirus. A later analysis found that TCR association rates varied across HLA loci, with DRB1 alleles showing the most associated TCRs and HLA-C alleles the fewest. Roughly uniform sequencing depth across donors was assumed in presence/absence analyses, although this assumption may not hold. A later analysis reported that several top co-occurrence clusters appeared linked to parvovirus B19, influenza, CMV and Epstein-Barr virus. In a later genetic analysis, a missense DCLRE1C variant was associated with V-gene and J-gene trimming of TCR beta chains, and the association was replicated in an independent cohort. A later analysis found that most CMV-associated TCR beta chains appeared HLA-restricted, with HLA associations seemingly driven largely by CMV exposure. It was suggested by the authors that the approach could potentially be generalized to other disease states and immunological phenotypes. Because counts were too low, some 16 rarely observed V segments, including chromosome 9 orphons, were excluded from the earlier analysis of several hundred of the donors. Broadly in line with IMGT annotations, most TCR beta V segments showed up in productive rearrangements about 87% or about 30% of the time in an earlier analysis of around 550 of the donors. Specific HLA alleles were associated with about 17,000 TCR beta sequences at a false discovery rate of 0.05 in a later analysis.

The sequence was collected from a woman aged 25 to 45 in good health and CMV-seronegative. The rearranged chain carries TRBV19 and TRBJ1-5; no D gene is confidently identified. Sample: PBMCs. This receptor has the CDR3 CASSPPPGSSQPQHF. The DNA sequence is given as TGTGCCAGTAGTCCCCCCCCCGGGTCCAGTCAGCCCCAGCATTTT.